Included here is one T cell receptor beta chain sequence, with context. The target antigen is unknown. Unique molecular identifiers were used in preparing the TCRbeta library. Via MiXCR, TCRdb re-called the PCR reads, giving one row per CDR3 protein. The sample contains around 700,000 distinct CDR3 sequences, 13% of which appear only once. These data originate in a study of T-cell reconstitution after alpha-beta-depleted transplantation in children. Study-wide results and caveats: T-cell counts and diversity were attributed mostly to newly produced T cells one year after transplant. Surviving recipient T cells and thymic progenitors produced the high day-60 TCRbeta diversity seen in some patients. About two months after transplant, alpha-beta T cells reportedly came from several hundred expanded graft clones.

The CDR3 has 15 residues. CDR1 and CDR2 from the germline V gene are SGHNT and YYREEE (reference sequence). The V gene lost 1 base and the J gene lost 6 bases, with 15 bases spanning the gap. J is TRBJ2-3 and V is TRBV5-4; D perhaps matches TRBD2 (6 bases). The material sequenced was PBMCs, taken before TCRalphabeta/CD19-depleted stem cell transplant. This TCR was recovered from a girl aged 2-9 years with congenital amegakaryocytic thrombocytopenia, due to receive a stem cell transplant. CDR3 coding DNA: TGTGCCAGCAGCTTGTTGGCGGGGTCGGTGGATACGCAGTATTTT. This sequence encodes CASSLLAGSVDTQYF.